This record concerns one T cell receptor beta chain sequence. Its antigen is still unknown. The sample originates from a study of blood T cells in healthy people across ages. Donor samples were obtained from healthy Caucasian individuals from Russia, aged about 6 to 100. The CDR3 is 17 amino acids. Trimming took 3 bases from V and 3 from J, leaving 17 bases between them. The germline V gene has CDR1 KGHSH and CDR2 LQKENI. Then a second PCR, running about 6 to 12 cycles, was carried out with a sample-barcoded 5' primer and a J-beta primer mix. Each TCR beta cDNA got a 12-nucleotide random molecular identifier. MiXCR, run by TCRdb on the 5' RACE reads, gives a single entry per CDR3 protein. The sample shows 1.5 million to 2 million distinct CDR3 sequences, about 31% of them seen only once. Study-wide points: Observed TCR beta diversity showed a strong correlation with the percentage of naive T cells as measured by flow cytometry.

The chain uses TRBV18 and TRBJ2-2, with unresolved D. What was sequenced was blood. The receptor's source is a woman under 40 in good health. The CDR3 bases are TGTGCCAGCTCACCCAGCTTACGGGCTTCGGACACCGGGGAGCTGTTTTTT. This encodes CASSPSLRASDTGELFF. The full variable domain, rest sourced from reference TRBV18 and TRBJ2-2, is NAGVMQNPRHLVRRRGQEARLRCSPMKGHSHVYWYRQLPEEGLKFMVYLQKENIIDESGMPKERFSAEFPKEGPSILRIQQVVRGDSAAYFCASSPSLRASDTGELFFGEGSRLTVL.